The rows below give T cell receptor beta chains drawn from one sample of a study of cytomegalovirus exposure and HLA in healthy donors. The table came from immunoSEQ multiplex PCR; TCRdb's copy has only in-frame clones and leaves some out. The sample records under 200,000 clones, about 71% being singletons. The sample consisted of PBMCs. The source is a man in his fifties or sixties in good health and CMV-seronegative. Both conserved end residues are part of each CDR3. Clone size, where shown, is once, few, many, or a class for clones that have expanded.

clone_size j_call v_call cdr3_aa
few TRBJ2-1 TRBV6-4 CASSLAGDYNEQFF
. TRBJ2-6 TRBV7-3 CASSQQGASGANVLTF
. TRBJ2-6 TRBV2 CASRQTGTGGFAGANVLTF
once TRBJ1-2 TRBV9 CASSPGQGVYGYTF
once TRBJ1-2 TRBV7-9 CASSQGQGYGYTF
. TRBJ1-3 TRBV6-6 CASSYASPREYTIYF
once TRBJ1-1 TRBV27 CASSFVHRGYTEAFF
few TRBJ1-5 TRBV6-6 CASTRGTEISNQPQHF
. TRBJ1-2 TRBV7-9 CASSLDRAGDGYTF
few TRBJ1-1 TRBV5-1 CASRLRLENTEAFF
. TRBJ2-7 TRBV7-2 CASSLGGTSVSYEQYF
. TRBJ2-2 TRBV7-2 CASSLALTGGTGELFF
. TRBJ1-4 TRBV2 CASSARQGTNEKLFF
once TRBJ2-1 TRBV4-3 CASSSDRFSYNEQFF
. TRBJ2-3 TRBV7-2 CASSPPRGGRDTQYF
. TRBJ1-1 TRBV11-1 CASSLNGVGYTEAFF
. TRBJ1-5 TRBV19 CASSTGTDSDGYSNQPQHF
. TRBJ2-7 TRBV11-2 CASTDQGVRNEQYF
. TRBJ1-2 TRBV5-1 CASSLFGAGGYTF
few TRBJ2-3 TRBV9 CASSVTSGGASSTDTQYF
. TRBJ2-3 TRBV5-5 CASSLSVFGTDTQYF
. TRBJ1-6 TRBV19 CASSIGDSIRSPLHF
. TRBJ1-1 TRBV5-4 CASSLAQGKAFF
. TRBJ2-4 TRBV28 CASSPGLAGRNLAKNIQYF
few TRBJ1-3 TRBV6-1 CASRENRALSGNTIYF
. TRBJ1-2 TRBV7-8 CASSLTRTNYGYTF
. TRBJ1-2 TRBV6-6 CASIRDTANYGYTF
. TRBJ2-5 TRBV2 CASRRLFLQETQYF
. TRBJ1-2 TRBV28 CASSPRDREYYGYTF